A single sample gave rise to the 21 T cell receptor beta chains below, sequenced in a study of OX40 agonist ivuxolimab in advanced cancers. Repertoires were generated with immunoSEQ multiplex PCR, while TCRdb's copy carries only in-frame clones and drops some. This table holds about 83,000 clones, approximately 79% found once. The sample consisted of CD4+ or CD8+ T cells sorted from blood, taken in a trial of the OX40 agonist ivuxolimab. The receptors were sampled from an adult with an advanced solid tumor such as melanoma, head and neck, liver or kidney cancer.

The chain has TRBV27 and TRBJ2-5; D gene unclear. The CDR3 covers 14 residues. Germline CDR1 MNHEY, CDR2 SMNVEV (reference sequence). Trimming pared 4 bases from V and 1 base from J, leaving 10 bases between. This chain's CDR3 is CASSYRRGQETQYF. The CDR3 coding sequence is TGTGCCAGCAGTTACCGTCGAGGCCAAGAGACCCAGTACTTC.

The V call is TRBV5-1, the J call TRBJ2-5; 7 nucleotides agree with TRBD1. The CDR3 has 15 amino acids. Germline V gene lookup returns CDR1 SGHRS and CDR2 YFSETQ. V trimming: 3 bases; J trimming: 0 bases; junction bases outside the gene matches: 5. The CDR3, as DNA: TGCGCCAGCAGCTCCCGGACAGGCAACCAAGAGACCCAGTACTTC. It encodes CASSSRTGNQETQYF. The full variable domain, in which reference TRBV5-1 and TRBJ2-5 provide the parts outside the CDR3, is KAGVTQTPRYLIKTRGQQVTLSCSPISGHRSVSWYQQTPGQGLQFLFEYFSETQRNKGNFPGRFSGRQFSNSRSEMNVSTLELGDSALYLCASSSRTGNQETQYFGPGTRLLVL.

The chain joins TRBV7-2 to TRBJ2-7; D gene ambiguous. V lost 3 bases and J 2 bases, leaving 14 bases between the germline ends. Germline CDR1 reads SGHTA; CDR2 reads FQGNSA. The CDR3 totals 15 residues. In DNA, the CDR3 is TGTGCCAGCAGCTTCGCGGCACAGCCTACCTACGAGCAGTACTTC. Its translation: CASSFAAQPTYEQYF. Drawing the rest from reference TRBV7-2 and TRBJ2-7, the complete variable domain is GAGVSQSPSNKVTEKGKDVELRCDPISGHTALYWYRQSLGQGLEFLIYFQGNSAPDKSGLPSDRFSAERTGGSVSTLTIQRTQQEDSAVYLCASSFAAQPTYEQYFGPGTRLTVT.

J is TRBJ1-2 and V is TRBV2; D not resolved. The germline gives CDR1 SNHLY, CDR2 FYNNEI. The CDR3 covers 15 residues. The germline V and J ends were trimmed by 4 bases and 4 bases, with 16 bases remaining between them. Here the CDR3 DNA reads TGTGCCAGCAGTGTTATGGGTGAATTGACCTATGGCTACACCTTC. Translation gives CASSVMGELTYGYTF.

This chain joins TRBV19 and TRBJ2-2, with D perhaps assigned TRBD1 or TRBD2 (6 bases each). The CDR3 has 16 amino acids. V was pared by 3 bases and J by 4 bases, with 15 bases between. Germline V gene lookup returns CDR1 LNHDA and CDR2 SQIVND (reference sequence). The CDR3 nucleotides read TGTGCCAGTAGTATCCGGGGGCAGGGTGGCACCGGGGAGCTGTTTTTT. Translating gives CASSIRGQGGTGELFF.

The genes are TRBV15 and TRBJ2-7; D may be TRBD1 (6 bases). V lost 0 bases and J 4 bases, leaving 13 bases between the germline ends. This CDR3 has 15 amino acids. CDR1 and CDR2 (germline): LNHNV, YYDKDF (reference sequence). The CDR3 DNA reads TGTGCCACCAGCAGAGATCCCCAGGGGCCTTACGAGCAGTACTTC. Translating it yields CATSRDPQGPYEQYF. Complete variable domain (other parts from reference TRBV15 and TRBJ2-7): DAMVIQNPRYQVTQFGKPVTLSCSQTLNHNVMYWYQQKSSQAPKLLFHYYDKDFNNEADTPDNFQSRRPNTSFCFLDIRSPGLGDTAMYLCATSRDPQGPYEQYFGPGTRLTVT.

V and J are TRBV29-1 and TRBJ1-1; D perhaps matches TRBD1 (6 bases). Trimming removed 5 bases from V and 6 bases from J, with 19 bases in between. Per germline, CDR1 SQVTM and CDR2 ANQGSEA. CDR3 length: 14 residues. CDR3 loop: CSVRQGMGGPEAFF. CDR3 DNA sequence: TGCAGCGTTCGGCAGGGGATGGGGGGTCCTGAAGCTTTCTTT.

The chain joins TRBV19 to TRBJ1-5; 8 nucleotides agree with TRBD1. V trimming: 5 bases; J trimming: 7 bases; junction bases outside the gene matches: 7. This CDR3 region has 14 residues. Germline CDR1 LNHDA, CDR2 SQIVND (reference sequence). DNA of the CDR3: TGTGCCAGTAGTCCTGACAGGGGAGAGCAGCCCCAGCATTTT. This sequence encodes CASSPDRGEQPQHF. The variable domain in full, with the rest retrieved from reference TRBV19 and TRBJ1-5, is DGGITQSPKYLFRKEGQNVTLSCEQNLNHDAMYWYRQDPGQGLRLIYYSQIVNDFQKGDIAEGYSVSREKKESFPLTVTSAQKNPTAFYLCASSPDRGEQPQHFGDGTRLSIL.

V is TRBV10-1 and J is TRBJ2-7; 9 nucleotides align to TRBD2. CDR3 length equals 16 residues. Germline loops: CDR1 WNHNN, CDR2 SYGVQD (reference sequence). V gave up 2 bases and J gave up 6 bases; unmatched junction bases: 11. CDR3 in DNA: TGCGCCAGCAGTGAGCTCCATCTAGCGGGGTTAGGCGAGCAGTACTTC. This sequence encodes CASSELHLAGLGEQYF.

V usage is TRBV13 and J usage is TRBJ1-2; possible D gene TRBD1, 5 bases. Per the germline V gene, CDR1 is PRHDT and CDR2 is FYEKMQ (reference sequence). With 0 bases removed from V and 0 bases from J, the gap between germline ends came to 8 bases. This CDR3 contains 15 residues. The CDR3 here is CASSLGGPANYGYTF. The CDR3 coding sequence is TGTGCCAGCAGCTTAGGGGGGCCCGCTAACTATGGCTACACCTTC.

The chain links TRBV7-3 to TRBJ2-7; maybe TRBD1 (6 bases). Germline V gives CDR1 SGHTA, CDR2 FQGTGA. V lost 2 bases and J lost 3, with 11 bases in between. The CDR3 extends over 14 amino acids. CDR3 amino acids: CASSLGGHDYEQYF. In DNA, the CDR3 is TGTGCCAGCAGCTTAGGGGGACACGACTACGAGCAGTACTTC.

The V and J genes are TRBV27 and TRBJ2-7; weak D call: TRBD2 (5 bases). CDR3 length equals 12 residues. The V end lost 6 bases, the J end lost 4 bases, and 10 bases lay between the germline ends. CDR1 and CDR2 from the germline V gene are MNHEY and SMNVEV (reference sequence). CDR3 loop: CASRSPGYEQYF. The CDR3 coding sequence is TGTGCCAGCAGATCGCCGGGATACGAGCAGTACTTC.

This chain uses TRBV5-6 with TRBJ2-7, with TRBD1 matching over 7 bases. Losses at the gene ends were 4 bases for V and 5 bases for J; bases not matched to a gene: 9. Germline-derived CDR1 and CDR2 are SGHDT and YYEEEE. The CDR3 totals 14 residues. DNA of the CDR3: TGTGCCAGCAGCCTAACGACAGGGACCCACGAGCAGTACTTC. Residues: CASSLTTGTHEQYF.

Here the CDR3 reads CASSYQGRHNEQFF. CDR3 in DNA: TGTGCCAGCAGTTACCAAGGACGGCACAATGAGCAGTTCTTC. The rearrangement links TRBV6-5 to TRBJ2-1; no clear D. Germline loops: CDR1 MNHEY, CDR2 SVGAGI. Deletions cut 2 bases from V and 5 bases from J, with 10 bases between. The CDR3 contains 14 residues.

This clone showed up just once. The V call is TRBV6-1, the J call TRBJ1-1, with a tentative D call TRBD1 (5 bases). With 2 bases removed from V and 6 bases from J, the gap between germline ends came to 16 bases. From germline, CDR1 is MNHNS and CDR2 SASEGT. The length of the CDR3 is 15 residues. CDR3 coding DNA: TGTGCCAGCAGTGAACACCTCCGTTGGGACCCTGAAGCTTTCTTT. This gives the protein CASSEHLRWDPEAFF.

This clone was counted a few times. The chain is built from TRBV19 and TRBJ1-5; a weak D match, TRBD1 (5 bases). The CDR3 contains 15 residues. Germline loops: CDR1 LNHDA, CDR2 SQIVND (reference sequence). V was clipped by 7 bases and J by 4 bases, with 17 bases between them. CDR3 nucleotide sequence: TGTGCCAGTACCCGGACATCCGGGCGAAATCAGCCCCAGCATTTT. Encoded protein: CASTRTSGRNQPQHF.

The chain is built from TRBV20-1 and TRBJ1-2, with D hard to call. V was cut by 5 bases and J by 6 bases, with 10 bases left in between. Germline V gene lookup returns CDR1 DFQATT and CDR2 SNEGSKA (reference sequence). The CDR3 runs 11 residues. DNA of the CDR3: TGCAGTGCTCCCCAATATAATGGCTACACCTTC. It yields the protein CSAPQYNGYTF.

The V and J genes are TRBV2 and TRBJ1-4; no firm D call. The germline CDR1 and CDR2 sequences are SNHLY and FYNNEI. The V end was cut by 3 bases, the J end by 8 bases, with 13 bases between. CDR3 length equals 14 residues. The CDR3 DNA reads as TGTGCCAGCAGTGACGGACGGGCCCGAGAAAAACTGTTTTTT. Amino acid sequence: CASSDGRAREKLFF. The full variable domain, in which reference TRBV2 and TRBJ1-4 provide the parts outside the CDR3, is EPEVTQTPSHQVTQMGQEVILRCVPISNHLYFYWYRQILGQKVEFLVSFYNNEISEKSEIFDDQFSVERPDGSNFTLKIRSTKLEDSAMYFCASSDGRAREKLFFGSGTQLSVL.

The V gene is TRBV2, the J gene TRBJ2-7; TRBD2 might be the D (6 bases). CDR3 length equals 15 residues. Deletions cut 4 bases from V and 2 bases from J, with 15 bases between. Germline CDR1 SNHLY, CDR2 FYNNEI. CDR3 region: CASSGVGGEPYEQYF. The CDR3 DNA reads as TGTGCCAGCAGTGGGGTGGGGGGAGAGCCCTACGAGCAGTACTTC.

The chain combines TRBV19 with TRBJ2-2, with unresolved D. Deletions cut 6 bases from V and 6 bases from J, with 11 bases between. The CDR3 extends over 13 amino acids. From germline, CDR1 is LNHDA and CDR2 SQIVND (reference sequence). The chain's CDR3 is CASRRKGAGELFF. CDR3 bases: TGTGCCAGTAGGCGAAAAGGCGCCGGGGAGCTGTTTTTT.

This sequence joins TRBV7-2 and TRBJ1-3; D unresolved. Per germline, CDR1 SGHTA and CDR2 FQGNSA. The CDR3 length is 14 residues. V lost 1 base and J lost 4, with 8 bases in between. The CDR3: CASSLVAKGNTIYF. CDR3 nucleotides: TGTGCCAGCAGCTTAGTCGCCAAAGGAAACACCATATATTTT.